This T cell receptor (beta chain) was found in a study of graft-versus-host responses after intestinal transplantation. Study-level background: Recipients obtained multivisceral, liver-intestinal, or isolated intestinal transplants. The recipients all started with anti-thymocyte globulin induction and then took tacrolimus and steroids for 3 to 4 years.

Findings of the study overall: Some GvH clones were seen earlier in gut or blood, suggesting intestinal origin.

With regard to this clone: Its antigen is currently unknown.

Germline V gene data show CDR1 as LNHDA and CDR2 as SQIVND (reference sequence). This CDR3 has 13 residues. Trimming removed 3 bases at V and 8 bases at J, with 13 bases between. The data were produced by immunoSEQ multiplex PCR, yet TCRdb's version contains in-frame clones alone and is incomplete. The sample yields 100,000 to 120,000 clones, around 95% seen once. The receptor was isolated from a human donor who received an intestinal transplant. Sequences were derived from unstimulated CD8+ T cells sorted from spleen or lymph node cells, sampled before intestinal transplant. This sequence joins TRBV19 and TRBJ1-2, with D maybe TRBD1 (5 bases). CDR3 DNA sequence: TGTGCCAGTAGTATTGGGGCAGGGAACGGCTACACCTTC. It codes for CASSIGAGNGYTF.